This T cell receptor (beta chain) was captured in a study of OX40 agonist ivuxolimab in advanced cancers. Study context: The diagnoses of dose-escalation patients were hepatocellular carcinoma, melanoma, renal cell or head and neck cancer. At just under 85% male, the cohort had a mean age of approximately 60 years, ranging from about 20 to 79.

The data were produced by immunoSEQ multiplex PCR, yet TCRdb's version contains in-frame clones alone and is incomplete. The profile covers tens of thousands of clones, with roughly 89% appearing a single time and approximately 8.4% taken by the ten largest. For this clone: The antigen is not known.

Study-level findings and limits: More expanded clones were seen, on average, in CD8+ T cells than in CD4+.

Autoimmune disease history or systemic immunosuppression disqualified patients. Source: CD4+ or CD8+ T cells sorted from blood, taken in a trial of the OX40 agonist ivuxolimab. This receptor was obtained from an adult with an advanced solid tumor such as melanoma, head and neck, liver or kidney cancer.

CDR3 amino acids: CSVEDWETGTYEQYF. The CDR3 coding sequence is TGCAGCGTTGAAGATTGGGAGACGGGAACCTACGAGCAGTACTTC. V is TRBV29-1 and J is TRBJ2-7, with a tentative D call TRBD2 (5 bases). The CDR3 loop spans 15 amino acids. V lost 0 bases and J lost 2, with 14 bases in between. Germline V gives CDR1 SQVTM, CDR2 ANQGSEA.